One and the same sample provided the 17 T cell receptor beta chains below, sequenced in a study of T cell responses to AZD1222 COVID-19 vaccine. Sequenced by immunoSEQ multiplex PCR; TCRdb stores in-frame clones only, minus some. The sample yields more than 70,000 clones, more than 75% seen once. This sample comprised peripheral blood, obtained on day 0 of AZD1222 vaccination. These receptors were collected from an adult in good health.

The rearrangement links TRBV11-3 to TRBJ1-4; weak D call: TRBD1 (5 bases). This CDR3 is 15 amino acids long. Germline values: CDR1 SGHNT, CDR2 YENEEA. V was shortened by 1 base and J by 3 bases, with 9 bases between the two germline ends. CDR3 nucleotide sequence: TGTGCCAGCAGCTTAGGTTCAGGGTCTAATGAAAAACTGTTTTTT. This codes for CASSLGSGSNEKLFF.

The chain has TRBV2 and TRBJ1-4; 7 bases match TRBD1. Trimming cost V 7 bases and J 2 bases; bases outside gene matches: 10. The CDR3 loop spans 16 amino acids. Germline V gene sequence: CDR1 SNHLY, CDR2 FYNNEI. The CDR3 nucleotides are TGTGCCAGCAACTCGGAGGGGGCTATGACTAATGAAAAACTGTTTTTT. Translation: CASNSEGAMTNEKLFF.

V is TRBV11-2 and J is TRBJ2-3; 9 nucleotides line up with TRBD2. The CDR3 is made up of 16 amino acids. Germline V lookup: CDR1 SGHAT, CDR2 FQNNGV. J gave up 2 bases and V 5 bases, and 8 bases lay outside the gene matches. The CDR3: CASSPRLAEPTDTQYF. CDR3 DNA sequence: TGTGCCAGCAGCCCCCGACTAGCGGAGCCCACAGATACGCAGTATTTT.

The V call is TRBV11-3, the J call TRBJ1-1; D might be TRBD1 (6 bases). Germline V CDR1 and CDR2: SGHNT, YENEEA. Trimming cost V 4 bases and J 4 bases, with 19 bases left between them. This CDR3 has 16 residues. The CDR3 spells CASSSPTGGSVTEAFF. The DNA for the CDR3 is TGTGCCAGCAGCTCGCCGACCGGGGGCAGCGTCACTGAAGCTTTCTTT.

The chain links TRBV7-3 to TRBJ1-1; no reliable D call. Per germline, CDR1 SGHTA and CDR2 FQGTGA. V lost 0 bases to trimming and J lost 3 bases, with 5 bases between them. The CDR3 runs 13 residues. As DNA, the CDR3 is TGTGCCAGCAGCTTAACAGTACACACTGAAGCTTTCTTT. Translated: CASSLTVHTEAFF.

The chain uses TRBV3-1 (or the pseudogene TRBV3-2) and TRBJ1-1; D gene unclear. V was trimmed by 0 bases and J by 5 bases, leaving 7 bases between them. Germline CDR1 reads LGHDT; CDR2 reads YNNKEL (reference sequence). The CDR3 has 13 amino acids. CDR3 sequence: CASSQDFGTEAFF. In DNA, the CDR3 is TGTGCCAGCAGCCAAGATTTCGGGACTGAAGCTTTCTTT.

The CDR3 here is CAWSVQGAGEKLFF. CDR3 in DNA: TGTGCCTGGAGTGTGCAGGGGGCCGGTGAAAAACTGTTTTTT. This rearrangement joins TRBV30 to TRBJ1-4; 8 nucleotides match TRBD1. The CDR3 covers 14 residues. The V segment lost 0 bases and the J segment 7 bases; nucleotides outside the gene matches: 4. From germline, CDR1 is GTSNPN and CDR2 SVGIG (reference sequence). Combining the CDR3 with reference TRBV30 and TRBJ1-4 gives the whole variable domain SQTIHQWPATLVQPVGSPLSLECTVEGTSNPNLYWYRQAAGRGLQLLFYSVGIGQISSEVPQNLSASRPQDRQFILSSKKLLLSDSGFYLCAWSVQGAGEKLFFGSGTQLSVL.

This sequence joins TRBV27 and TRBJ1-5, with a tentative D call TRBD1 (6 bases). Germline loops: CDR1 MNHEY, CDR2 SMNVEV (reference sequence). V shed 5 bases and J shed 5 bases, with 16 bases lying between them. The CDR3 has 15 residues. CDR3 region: CASSPPGGRDQPQHF. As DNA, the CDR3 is TGTGCCAGCAGTCCGCCGGGGGGCAGAGATCAGCCCCAGCATTTT.

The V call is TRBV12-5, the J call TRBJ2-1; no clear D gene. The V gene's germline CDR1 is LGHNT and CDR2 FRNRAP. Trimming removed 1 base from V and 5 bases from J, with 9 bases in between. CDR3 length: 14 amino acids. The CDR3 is CASGLEGSNNEQFF. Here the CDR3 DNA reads TGTGCTAGTGGTTTGGAGGGCTCTAACAATGAGCAGTTCTTC.

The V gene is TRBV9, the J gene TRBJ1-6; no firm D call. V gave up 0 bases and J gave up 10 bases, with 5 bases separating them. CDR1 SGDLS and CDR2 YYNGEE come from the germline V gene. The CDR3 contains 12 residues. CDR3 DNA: TGTGCCAGCAGCGTAGAGGGATCACCCCTCCACTTT. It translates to CASSVEGSPLHF.

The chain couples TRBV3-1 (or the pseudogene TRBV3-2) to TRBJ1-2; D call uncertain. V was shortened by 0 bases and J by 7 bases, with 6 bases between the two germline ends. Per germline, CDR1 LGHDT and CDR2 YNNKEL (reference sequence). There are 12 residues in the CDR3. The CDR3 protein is CASSQDGPGYTF. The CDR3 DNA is TGTGCCAGCAGCCAAGATGGGCCTGGCTACACCTTC.

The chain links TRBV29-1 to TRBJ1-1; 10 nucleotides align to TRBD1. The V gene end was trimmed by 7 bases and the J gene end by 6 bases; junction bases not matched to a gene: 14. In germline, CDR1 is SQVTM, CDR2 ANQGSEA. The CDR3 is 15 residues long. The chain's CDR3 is CSAVTPGQGRSEAFF. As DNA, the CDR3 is TGCAGCGCCGTTACCCCGGGACAGGGGCGATCTGAAGCTTTCTTT.

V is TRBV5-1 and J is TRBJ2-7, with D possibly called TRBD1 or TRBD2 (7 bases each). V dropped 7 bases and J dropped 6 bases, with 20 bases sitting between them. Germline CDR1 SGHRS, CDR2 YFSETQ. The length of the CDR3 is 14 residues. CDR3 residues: CASHPGGGVREQYF. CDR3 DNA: TGCGCCAGCCACCCAGGGGGAGGGGTCCGCGAGCAGTACTTC.

The CDR3 coding sequence is TGTGCCAGCAGACTGGTAAGGACCTCCTACAATGAGCAGTTCTTC. Translation gives CASRLVRTSYNEQFF. The rearrangement links TRBV27 to TRBJ2-1; no clear D gene. This CDR3 contains 15 residues. Germline CDR1 and CDR2: MNHEY and SMNVEV (reference sequence). Trimming shortened V by 6 bases and J by 0 bases, and 12 bases separated the two germline ends.

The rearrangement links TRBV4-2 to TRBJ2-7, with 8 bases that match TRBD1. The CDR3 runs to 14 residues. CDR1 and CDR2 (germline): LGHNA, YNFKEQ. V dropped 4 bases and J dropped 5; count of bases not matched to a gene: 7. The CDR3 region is CASSPGQDRDEQYF. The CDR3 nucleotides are TGTGCCAGCAGCCCCGGGCAGGACAGGGACGAGCAGTACTTC.

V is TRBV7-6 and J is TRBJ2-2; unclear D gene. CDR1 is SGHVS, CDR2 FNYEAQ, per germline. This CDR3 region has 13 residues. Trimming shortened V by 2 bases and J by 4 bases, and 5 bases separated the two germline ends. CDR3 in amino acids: CASSLRSTGELFF. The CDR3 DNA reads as TGTGCCAGCAGCTTACGATCCACCGGGGAGCTGTTTTTT.

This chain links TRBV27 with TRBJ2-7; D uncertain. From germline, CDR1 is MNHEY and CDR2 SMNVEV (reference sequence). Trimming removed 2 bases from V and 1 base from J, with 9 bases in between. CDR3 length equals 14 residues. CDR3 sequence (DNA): TGTGCCAGCAGTTTAAAACGAGGTTCCTACGAGCAGTACTTC. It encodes CASSLKRGSYEQYF.